This T cell receptor (beta chain) was documented in a study of CD8+CD57+ T cells in acquired aplastic anemia. Study details: Sorting CD4+ and CD8+ cells gave DNA averaging roughly 3.2 ug.

Genomic DNA, the template, was used for profiling of the TCR beta VDJ and CDR3. TCRdb called the reads again in MiXCR, with one record for every CDR3 protein. The profile shows 250,000 to 350,000 distinct CDR3 sequences, around 60% of them singletons. This CDR3 is 14 amino acids long. Germline lookup yields CDR1 MNHEY and CDR2 SVGEGT. V was cut by 5 bases and J by 6 bases, with 16 bases left in between. The sequencing sample was made of sorted CD4+, CD8+, or CD8+CD57+ T cells (not recorded which) from PBMCs. The chain links TRBV6-2 or TRBV6-3 to TRBJ1-2; D may be TRBD1 (6 bases). This receptor was taken from a human donor with severe aplastic anemia or a healthy control (not recorded which). CDR3 coding DNA: TGTGCCAGCAGTCACCCCATCGGGGGCGATGGCTACACCTTC. This codes for CASSHPIGGDGYTF.